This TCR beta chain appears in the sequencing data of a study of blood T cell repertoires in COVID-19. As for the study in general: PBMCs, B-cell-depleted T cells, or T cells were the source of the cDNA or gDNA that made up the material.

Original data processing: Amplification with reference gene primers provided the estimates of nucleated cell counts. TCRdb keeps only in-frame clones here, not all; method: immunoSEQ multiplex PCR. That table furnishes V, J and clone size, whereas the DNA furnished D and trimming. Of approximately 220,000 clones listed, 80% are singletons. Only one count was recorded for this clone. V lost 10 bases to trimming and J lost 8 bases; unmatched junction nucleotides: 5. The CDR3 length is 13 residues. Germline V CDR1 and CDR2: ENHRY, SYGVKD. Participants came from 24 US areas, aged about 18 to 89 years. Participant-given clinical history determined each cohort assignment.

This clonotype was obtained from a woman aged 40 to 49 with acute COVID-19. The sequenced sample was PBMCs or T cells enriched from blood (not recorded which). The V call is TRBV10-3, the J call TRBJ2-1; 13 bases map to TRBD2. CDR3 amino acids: CATGLAGTHEQFF. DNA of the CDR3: TGTGCCACGGGACTAGCGGGAACCCATGAGCAGTTCTTC.